These 16 T cell receptor beta chains originate from one sample sequenced in a study of identical twins' blood T cells. TCRdb reanalysed the 5' RACE reads using MiXCR and keeps one entry per CDR3 protein. The table has fewer than 450,000 distinct CDR3 sequences, over 25% seen once. Sequencing was performed on PBMCs. The origin of the receptors is a woman aged 18-49 years in good health.

The table lists this clonotype with a count of one. The V gene is TRBV18, the J gene TRBJ1-5; TRBD1 matches 8 bases. Losses at the gene ends were 4 bases for V and 0 bases for J; bases not matched to a gene: 8. The CDR3 consists of 17 residues. Germline V gives CDR1 KGHSH, CDR2 LQKENI. CDR3 region: CASSLGQGKYSNQPQHF. The CDR3 bases are TGTGCCAGCTCACTCGGACAGGGCAAGTATAGCAATCAGCCCCAGCATTTT.

The V call is TRBV20-1, the J call TRBJ1-5; 8 bases match TRBD1. CDR3 length: 15 residues. V dropped 8 bases and J dropped 3; count of bases not matched to a gene: 12. Germline assignment: CDR1 DFQATT and CDR2 SNEGSKA (reference sequence). CDR3: CSSHTGTGVNQPQHF. DNA of the CDR3: TGCAGTTCTCACACCGGGACAGGAGTCAATCAGCCCCAGCATTTT.

As DNA, the CDR3 is TGCGCCAGCAGCCAAATTGCCCTAATTACCGGGGAGCTGTTTTTT. Translating it yields CASSQIALITGELFF. The chain recombines TRBV4-3 with TRBJ2-2; D is undetermined. The CDR3 spans 15 residues. V was clipped by 2 bases and J by 5 bases, with 12 bases between them. Germline V gives CDR1 LGHNA, CDR2 YSLEER.

To note about this clonotype: Possible read error: a much larger clone is one base away. The J gene is TRBJ1-4, the V gene TRBV12-3 or TRBV12-4; D is ambiguous. This CDR3 comprises 13 residues. CDR3 nucleotides: TGTGCCAACAGTTTAATCGGTAATGAAAAACTGTTTTTT. It yields the protein CANSLIGNEKLFF.

The chain couples TRBV29-1 to TRBJ1-2, with D tentatively TRBD1 (5 bases). CDR1 SQVTM and CDR2 ANQGSEA come from the germline V gene. The CDR3 is 13 residues long. Trimming removed 4 bases from V and 8 bases from J, with 17 bases in between. The CDR3 sequence: CSVGRFERGGYTF. The DNA of the CDR3 is TGCAGCGTTGGAAGGTTTGAGAGGGGAGGCTACACCTTC.

This clonotype showed up many times. CDR3 loop: CSARAGEGPDTQYF. For the CDR3, the DNA is TGCAGTGCTAGGGCGGGAGAAGGGCCAGATACGCAGTATTTT. The V gene is TRBV20-1, the J gene TRBJ2-3, with 7 bases lining up with TRBD2. The CDR3 has 14 amino acids. V lost 3 bases and J lost 4; bases outside the gene matches: 7. Germline V gene sequence: CDR1 DFQATT, CDR2 SNEGSKA (reference sequence).

The gene calls are TRBV6-5 and TRBJ1-4; D gene ambiguous. From germline, CDR1 is MNHEY and CDR2 SVGAGI. The CDR3 contains 13 residues. The V end lost 2 bases, the J end lost 12 bases, and 13 bases lay between the germline ends. CDR3 DNA: TGTGCCAGCAGTTACATGACCGGCGGGGAACTGTTTTTT. As protein: CASSYMTGGELFF.

This clonotype has only a few counts. The J gene is TRBJ2-5, the V gene TRBV7-2; 9 bases are a match to TRBD2. The CDR3 runs 15 residues. Germline V CDR1 and CDR2: SGHTA, FQGNSA. V lost 3 bases to trimming and J lost 0 bases; unmatched junction nucleotides: 2. CDR3 sequence: CASSLGLAYQETQYF. CDR3 bases: TGTGCCAGCAGCTTGGGACTAGCTTACCAAGAGACCCAGTACTTC. The variable domain in full, with the rest retrieved from reference TRBV7-2 and TRBJ2-5, is GAGVSQSPSNKVTEKGKDVELRCDPISGHTALYWYRQSLGQGLEFLIYFQGNSAPDKSGLPSDRFSAERTGGSVSTLTIQRTQQEDSAVYLCASSLGLAYQETQYFGPGTRLLVL.

In its sample, this clonotype was seen many times. The chain couples TRBV20-1 to TRBJ1-1, with D unresolved. Trimming left V 3 bases short and J 1 base short, with 12 bases between. The V gene's germline CDR1 is DFQATT and CDR2 SNEGSKA (reference sequence). CDR3 length: 14 residues. DNA of the CDR3: TGCAGTGCTAGGGGGAAGTCACCGAACACTGAAGCTTTCTTT. It specifies CSARGKSPNTEAFF.

The gene calls are TRBV20-1 and TRBJ1-1; 8 nucleotides align to TRBD1. The CDR3 spans 14 residues. The junction had 8 bases not matched to a gene; V was cut back by 6 bases and J by 2 bases. CDR1 and CDR2 from the germline V gene are DFQATT and SNEGSKA (reference sequence). CDR3 in amino acids: CSAWRTGQNTEAFF. The CDR3, as DNA: TGCAGTGCGTGGAGGACAGGGCAAAACACTGAAGCTTTCTTT.

A single count supports this clonotype. The rearrangement uses TRBV12-3 or TRBV12-4 and TRBJ1-1; 10 positions agree with TRBD1. V was pared by 5 bases and J by 10 bases, with 10 bases of the junction left unmatched. The CDR3 consists of 14 residues. The CDR3 reads CASSRRQGARGAFF. The DNA of the CDR3 is TGTGCCAGCAGTCGCCGACAGGGGGCAAGGGGAGCTTTCTTT.

As regards this clonotype: Mismatch with germline at one junction end may stem from a read error. V is TRBV29-1 and J is TRBJ1-1, with D tentatively TRBD1 (6 bases). CDR1 and CDR2 (germline): SQVTM, ANQGSEA. The CDR3 consists of 12 residues. CDR3 sequence: CSVDRGNIEAFF. CDR3 nucleotides: TGCAGCGTTGATAGGGGGAACATTGAAGCTTTCTTT. Looking up the rest from reference TRBV29-1 and TRBJ1-1 gives the full variable domain: SAVISQKPSRDICQRGTSLTIQCQVDSQVTMMFWYRQQPGQSLTLIATANQGSEATYESGFVIDKFPISRPNLTFSTLTVSNMSPEDSSIYLCSVDRGNIEAFFGQGTRLTVV.

This clonotype was picked up a small number of times. The V call is TRBV5-1, the J call TRBJ1-1; D is unresolved. V was clipped by 0 bases and J by 4 bases, with 10 bases between them. The CDR3 is 14 residues long. Germline V gene lookup returns CDR1 SGHRS and CDR2 YFSETQ. CDR3 in DNA: TGCGCCAGCAGCTTGGGAGAGTTTTTCACTGAAGCTTTCTTT. Translated, it gives CASSLGEFFTEAFF.

The chain couples TRBV12-3 or TRBV12-4 to TRBJ1-1; tentative D call: TRBD1 (6 bases). Trimming took 4 bases from V and 9 from J, leaving 15 bases between them. This CDR3 has 13 residues. The CDR3 sequence is CASSSGQQAKAFF. The CDR3 nucleotides are TGTGCCAGCAGTTCCGGACAGCAGGCTAAAGCTTTCTTT.

This chain uses TRBV5-4 with TRBJ2-1; D remains ambiguous. The CDR3 has 12 residues. Germline V gene data show CDR1 as SGHNT and CDR2 as YYREEE (reference sequence). The V end was cut by 0 bases, the J end by 9 bases, with 7 bases between. CDR3 nucleotides: TGTGCCAGCAGCTTGGAATGGGGTGAGCAGTTCTTC. Translating gives CASSLEWGEQFF.

This clonotype has only a few counts. The gene calls are TRBV4-3 and TRBJ2-1; 8 nucleotides line up with TRBD2. CDR3 length: 16 residues. J lost 4 bases, V lost 4 bases, and 9 bases had no gene match. Germline CDR1 and CDR2: LGHNA and YSLEER. DNA for the CDR3: TGCGCCAGCAGCCCGTCCTGGGCGGGAGGTTACAATGAGCAGTTCTTC. Encoded protein: CASSPSWAGGYNEQFF.